These 27 T cell receptor beta chains were all obtained from the same sample, sequenced in a study of blood T cell repertoires in COVID-19. Profiling relied on immunoSEQ multiplex PCR, and the TCRdb table lists in-frame clones only, not all of them. The table includes 90,000 to 120,000 clones, around 83% detected once. Sequences were obtained from peripheral blood. These receptors all stem from a man in his sixties or seventies with acute or convalescent COVID-19.

The J gene is TRBJ1-5, the V gene TRBV18; 9 nucleotides align to TRBD1. Trimming took 6 bases from V and 0 from J; bases not matched to a gene: 9. This CDR3 spans 17 amino acids. The V gene's germline CDR1 is KGHSH and CDR2 LQKENI. In DNA, the CDR3 is TGTGCCAGCTCCGGGACAGGGAGTGGGGCTAGCAATCAGCCCCAGCATTTT. Amino acids: CASSGTGSGASNQPQHF.

The genes are TRBV7-2 and TRBJ1-3; 8 bases map to TRBD1. V dropped 0 bases and J dropped 8; count of bases not matched to a gene: 6. The CDR3 totals 15 residues. Germline V CDR1 and CDR2: SGHTA, FQGNSA. CDR3 residues: CASSLAGQGADTIYF. In DNA, the CDR3 is TGTGCCAGCAGCTTAGCGGGTCAGGGGGCGGACACCATATATTTT.

This chain joins TRBV5-1 and TRBJ2-3, with a weak D call TRBD1 (6 bases). Germline loops: CDR1 SGHRS, CDR2 YFSETQ. The CDR3 is 14 residues long. Trimming took 1 base from V and 3 from J, leaving 9 bases between them. This CDR3 is CASSLFGQTDTQYF. In DNA form, the CDR3 reads TGCGCCAGCAGCTTGTTCGGACAGACAGATACGCAGTATTTT.

V gene TRBV19 combines with J gene TRBJ1-1; TRBD1 agrees at 12 bases. Germline V gene data show CDR1 as LNHDA and CDR2 as SQIVND (reference sequence). V shed 10 bases and J 1 base; nucleotides not matched to a gene: 10. This CDR3 contains 16 residues. The CDR3 nucleotides are TGTGCCACCCAAGGGGACAGGGGGCTAGGGAACACTGAAGCTTTCTTT. Its translation: CATQGDRGLGNTEAFF.

This rearrangement joins TRBV19 to TRBJ2-3; D is unclear. The CDR3 covers 13 residues. The ends were cut back, 3 bases at V and 0 bases at J, with 4 bases in the middle. Germline lookup yields CDR1 LNHDA and CDR2 SQIVND (reference sequence). Written as DNA, the CDR3 is TGTGCCAGTAGTATCCAGAGCACAGATACGCAGTATTTT. The encoded protein is CASSIQSTDTQYF.

V gene TRBV7-3 combines with J gene TRBJ2-7, with 9 bases fitting TRBD1. Germline CDR1 and CDR2: SGHTA and FQGTGA. V lost 6 bases, J lost 6 bases, and 9 bases stayed unmatched. CDR3 size: 14 residues. CDR3 amino acids: CASSEDRGGREQYF. CDR3 nucleotides: TGTGCCAGCAGTGAGGACAGGGGAGGACGCGAGCAGTACTTC.

The chain carries TRBV7-2 and TRBJ1-5; TRBD1 aligns across 8 bases. This CDR3 is built from 16 residues. V was pared by 2 bases and J by 2 bases, with 5 bases of the junction left unmatched. Germline CDR1 and CDR2: SGHTA and FQGNSA. CDR3 in DNA: TGTGCCAGCAGCTTATCAGGGGGCTCGGGCAATCAGCCCCAGCATTTT. As protein: CASSLSGGSGNQPQHF.

This chain joins TRBV7-8 and TRBJ2-7; 9 nucleotides agree with TRBD1. The V segment lost 4 bases and the J segment 6 bases; nucleotides outside the gene matches: 7. Looked up from germline, CDR1 is SGHVS and CDR2 is FQNEAQ. The CDR3 spans 14 residues. CDR3 loop: CASSSQDRGGEQYF. For the CDR3, the DNA is TGTGCCAGCAGCTCTCAGGACAGGGGAGGCGAGCAGTACTTC.

The V and J genes are TRBV6-6 and TRBJ1-3, with 7 bases that match TRBD1. Germline trimming cut 7 bases from V and 6 bases from J; bases unmatched to any gene: 12. This CDR3 region has 15 residues. Germline V gives CDR1 MNHNY, CDR2 SVGAGI (reference sequence). CDR3 in DNA: TGTGCCAGCACCGACAGGGCTACGGGTTTAAACACCATATATTTT. Translated, it gives CASTDRATGLNTIYF.

This chain links TRBV5-1 with TRBJ2-1; D is perhaps TRBD2 (5 bases). Germline CDR1 SGHRS, CDR2 YFSETQ. This CDR3 contains 14 residues. Trimming shortened V by 7 bases and J by 2 bases, and 13 bases separated the two germline ends. The CDR3 region has the DNA TGCGCCAGCGGAGCGGTTGGAACCTACAATGAGCAGTTCTTC. Translating it yields CASGAVGTYNEQFF.

This chain connects TRBV2 to TRBJ1-5, with D tentatively TRBD1 (5 bases). Trimming pared 1 base from V and 4 bases from J, leaving 11 bases between. In germline, CDR1 is SNHLY, CDR2 FYNNEI. The CDR3 has 15 residues. CDR3 loop: CASSEGNRPNQPQHF. The DNA for the CDR3 is TGTGCCAGCAGTGAAGGTAACAGGCCAAATCAGCCCCAGCATTTT.

There are many counts of this clone. The chain is built from TRBV3-1 (or the pseudogene TRBV3-2) and TRBJ2-7, with TRBD2 matching 9 bases. V gave up 3 bases and J gave up 2 bases; unmatched junction bases: 5. Germline V CDR1 and CDR2: LGHDT, YNNKEL (reference sequence). The length of the CDR3 is 15 residues. The CDR3: CASSHVASGTYEQYF. In nucleotides, the CDR3 is TGTGCCAGCAGCCATGTAGCTAGCGGGACCTACGAGCAGTACTTC.

The genes are TRBV5-1 and TRBJ2-1; 13 bases are shared with TRBD2. CDR1 and CDR2 from the germline V gene are SGHRS and YFSETQ. The V segment lost 3 bases and the J segment 4 bases; nucleotides outside the gene matches: 13. CDR3 length: 19 amino acids. The CDR3 sequence: CASSSLPTSGGTHYNEQFF. The CDR3 DNA reads TGCGCCAGCAGCTCACTACCGACTAGCGGGGGGACACATTACAATGAGCAGTTCTTC.

The chain recombines TRBV3-1 (or the pseudogene TRBV3-2) with TRBJ2-5; weak D call: TRBD1 (5 bases). The CDR3 covers 15 residues. Trimming took 0 bases from V and 2 from J, leaving 10 bases between them. The germline V gene encodes CDR1 LGHDT and CDR2 YNNKEL (reference sequence). For the CDR3, the DNA is TGTGCCAGCAGCCAAGATCCTAGGACACAAGAGACCCAGTACTTC. It is translated as CASSQDPRTQETQYF.

The chain joins TRBV3-1 (or the pseudogene TRBV3-2) to TRBJ1-2; 9 nucleotides agree with TRBD1. CDR3 length: 16 amino acids. Per germline, CDR1 LGHDT and CDR2 YNNKEL (reference sequence). V was clipped by 0 bases and J by 5 bases; unmatched bases: 7. CDR3 sequence reads: CASSQDLRTGAYGYTF. Here the CDR3 DNA reads TGTGCCAGCAGCCAAGATCTGCGGACAGGGGCGTATGGCTACACCTTC.

This clone showed up just a few times. V is TRBV19 and J is TRBJ2-7; perhaps TRBD1 as D (6 bases). Deletions cut 5 bases from V and 7 bases from J, with 18 bases between. Germline CDR1 LNHDA, CDR2 SQIVND (reference sequence). The CDR3 consists of 14 residues. CDR3 in amino acids: CASSRGQTMGEQYF. Written as DNA, the CDR3 is TGTGCCAGTAGTCGCGGACAGACCATGGGGGAGCAGTACTTC.

The chain recombines TRBV5-8 with TRBJ1-5; no clear D gene. V was shortened by 0 bases and J by 5 bases, with 6 bases between the two germline ends. This CDR3 is built from 13 residues. Germline-derived CDR1 and CDR2 are SGHTS and YDEGEE. The CDR3 DNA reads as TGTGCCAGCAGCTTGGCTTCCGATCAGCCCCAGCATTTT. Translation: CASSLASDQPQHF.

The chain recombines TRBV29-1 with TRBJ1-2; D gene unclear. In germline, CDR1 is SQVTM, CDR2 ANQGSEA. Trimming took off 4 bases at V and 6 bases at J, with 9 bases between the two ends. The CDR3 has 11 amino acids. CDR3 nucleotides: TGCAGCGTTGTCAGGTGGGATGGCTACACCTTC. It yields the protein CSVVRWDGYTF.

The genes are TRBV12-3 or TRBV12-4 and TRBJ2-5, with D hard to call. The CDR3 is 11 residues long. V lost 6 bases and J lost 5, with 7 bases in between. The CDR3 nucleotides are TGTGCCAGCAGCCCCCGGGAGACCCAGTACTTC. Protein sequence: CASSPRETQYF.

The V call is TRBV20-1, the J call TRBJ2-6; D gene uncertain. Germline CDR1 is DFQATT and CDR2 is SNEGSKA (reference sequence). V was clipped by 3 bases and J by 1 base, with 7 bases between them. The CDR3 totals 14 residues. Written as DNA, the CDR3 is TGCAGTGCTAGTTCGGTATCTGGGGCCAACGTCCTGACTTTC. As protein: CSASSVSGANVLTF.

This clone has a handful of counts. This chain connects TRBV7-2 to TRBJ1-3; D remains ambiguous. The germline V and J ends were trimmed by 1 base and 0 bases, with 7 bases remaining between them. Germline CDR1 is SGHTA and CDR2 is FQGNSA. This CDR3 spans 15 amino acids. CDR3 region: CASSLVGVSGNTIYF. CDR3 DNA: TGTGCCAGCAGCTTAGTCGGGGTCTCTGGAAACACCATATATTTT.

This clone was observed a single time. The chain combines TRBV7-6 with TRBJ2-1; no definite D call. The germline V gene has CDR1 SGHVS and CDR2 FNYEAQ. Trimming pared 5 bases from V and 5 bases from J, leaving 10 bases between. This CDR3 comprises 13 residues. CDR3: CASSRGLDNEQFF. The CDR3 DNA is TGTGCCAGCAGCCGTGGGCTCGACAATGAGCAGTTCTTC.

This clone appeared a single time. The V call is TRBV9, the J call TRBJ1-1; D call uncertain. The germline V and J ends were trimmed by 1 base and 1 base, with 11 bases remaining between them. The CDR3 is made up of 15 amino acids. CDR1 is SGDLS, CDR2 YYNGEE, per germline. In nucleotides, the CDR3 is TGTGCCAGCAGCGTAATTGGGCCAGGGAACACTGAAGCTTTCTTT. This gives the protein CASSVIGPGNTEAFF.

This clone was observed at least ten times. DNA for the CDR3: TGTGCCAGCAGCCCCCGGACAGGGGTCCACTCTGGAAACACCATATATTTT. Its translation is CASSPRTGVHSGNTIYF. The chain is built from TRBV9 and TRBJ1-3; 9 bases line up with TRBD1. CDR1 is SGDLS and CDR2 is YYNGEE in the germline V gene. This CDR3 has 17 residues. V was clipped by 4 bases and J by 0 bases; unmatched bases: 8.

The chain uses TRBV5-1 and TRBJ1-5, with D possibly matching TRBD1 (6 bases). V was shortened by 5 bases and J by 7 bases, with 19 bases between the two germline ends. The CDR3 is made up of 15 amino acids. The germline V gene has CDR1 SGHRS and CDR2 YFSETQ. CDR3 DNA: TGCGCCAGCAGTAGGGAGGGGGGGCTGGAACAGCCCCAGCATTTT. This encodes CASSREGGLEQPQHF.

The chain employs TRBV5-1 and TRBJ1-4; D gene uncertain. The V gene lost 0 bases and the J gene lost 0 bases, with 6 bases spanning the gap. Germline values: CDR1 SGHRS, CDR2 YFSETQ. There are 15 residues in the CDR3. CDR3 residues: CASSLVPATNEKLFF. The CDR3 DNA reads TGCGCCAGCAGCTTGGTCCCTGCAACTAATGAAAAACTGTTTTTT.

This clone was seen once. V usage is TRBV7-2 and J usage is TRBJ2-2; D is undetermined. Trimming stripped 5 bases from V and 7 bases from J, with 11 bases between. CDR3 size: 13 residues. Per the germline V gene, CDR1 is SGHTA and CDR2 is FQGNSA. This CDR3 reads CASSPQVGGELFF. The DNA of the CDR3 is TGTGCCAGCAGCCCCCAAGTCGGCGGGGAGCTGTTTTTT. Using reference TRBV7-2 and TRBJ2-2 for the parts outside the CDR3, the full variable domain is GAGVSQSPSNKVTEKGKDVELRCDPISGHTALYWYRQSLGQGLEFLIYFQGNSAPDKSGLPSDRFSAERTGGSVSTLTIQRTQQEDSAVYLCASSPQVGGELFFGEGSRLTVL.